This is a list of T cell receptor beta chains from one sample in a study of early T cells in non-severe SARS-CoV-2 infection. TCRdb recomputed calls from the 5' RACE reads with MiXCR, one row per CDR3 protein. The sample carries approximately 81,000 distinct CDR3 sequences, about an eighth recorded once. Sequenced sample: whole blood. The receptors shown here come from an adult who was a healthcare worker with PCR-confirmed SARS-CoV-2 infection or an uninfected control (not recorded which). Both conserved end residues are part of each CDR3. D genes are given only for firm matches. A clone size is listed for some rows: how often the clone was seen (once, few, many), or a class if it is expanded.

clone_size: .
j_call: TRBJ2-7
d_call: TRBD1
v_call: TRBV3-1
cdr3_nt: TGTGCCAGCAGCCCCGGGACAGGGGATTACGAGCAGTACTTC
cdr3_aa: CASSPGTGDYEQYF

clone_size: .
j_call: TRBJ2-1
d_call: TRBD2
v_call: TRBV7-2
cdr3_nt: TGTGCCAGCAACCCGGGACTAAACCTAAATGAGCAGTTCTTC
cdr3_aa: CASNPGLNLNEQFF

clone_size: many
j_call: TRBJ2-7
d_call: TRBD2
v_call: TRBV20-1
cdr3_nt: TGCAGTGCTAGACCAGCGGGAGTACACGAGCAGTACTTC
cdr3_aa: CSARPAGVHEQYF

clone_size: .
j_call: TRBJ2-7
d_call: TRBD1
v_call: TRBV29-1
cdr3_nt: TGCAGCGTACTCCCCCAGGGGGACGAGCAGTACTTC
cdr3_aa: CSVLPQGDEQYF

clone_size: .
j_call: TRBJ1-4
d_call: .
v_call: TRBV6-7
cdr3_nt: TGTGCCAGCAGTTACCCTCCCTTCAAGCGAGGGACCGCGCTCCTAAGAGAAAAACTGTTTTTT
cdr3_aa: CASSYPPFKRGTALLREKLFF

clone_size: .
j_call: TRBJ1-2
d_call: .
v_call: TRBV28
cdr3_nt: TGTGCCAGCAGTTTTAACAGGGACTATGGCTACACCTTC
cdr3_aa: CASSFNRDYGYTF

clone_size: few
j_call: TRBJ2-3
d_call: .
v_call: TRBV7-2
cdr3_nt: TGTGCCAGCAGCTCCCGCTCGAGGGCAGATACGCAGTATTTT
cdr3_aa: CASSSRSRADTQYF

clone_size: many
j_call: TRBJ2-3
d_call: .
v_call: TRBV27
cdr3_nt: TGTGCCAGCAGTTTGGAGCGTAATATTGCGGCAGATACGCAGTATTTT
cdr3_aa: CASSLERNIAADTQYF

clone_size: few
j_call: TRBJ2-5
d_call: .
v_call: TRBV3-1
cdr3_nt: TGTGCCAGCAGCCAAGTAGCGGTCCAAGAGACCCAGTACTTC
cdr3_aa: CASSQVAVQETQYF

clone_size: few
j_call: TRBJ2-1
d_call: .
v_call: TRBV6-4
cdr3_nt: TGTGCCAGCAGCCCGACCCGAGGGTCCTACAATGAGCAGTTCTTC
cdr3_aa: CASSPTRGSYNEQFF

clone_size: many
j_call: TRBJ1-1
d_call: .
v_call: TRBV5-1
cdr3_nt: TGCGCCAGCAGCTACAGGACGGGCACTGAAGCTTTCTTT
cdr3_aa: CASSYRTGTEAFF

clone_size: few
j_call: TRBJ2-5
d_call: .
v_call: TRBV7-2
cdr3_nt: TGTGCCAGCAGCTTAGGGCAGGGGATCACGGAGACCCAGTACTTC
cdr3_aa: CASSLGQGITETQYF

clone_size: few
j_call: TRBJ2-7
d_call: .
v_call: TRBV19
cdr3_nt: TGTGCCAGTAGTGTAAGAGGCGAGCAGTACTTC
cdr3_aa: CASSVRGEQYF